A selection of T cell receptor beta chains follows, all from one sample in a study of blood T cell repertoires in COVID-19. TCRdb's table, derived via immunoSEQ multiplex PCR, lists solely in-frame clones and lacks some. The sample has a few hundred thousand clones; roughly nine tenths are singletons. Sequenced material: PBMCs or T cells enriched from blood (not recorded which). The receptor source for this set is a woman in her thirties or forties who had recovered from COVID-19. Both conserved end residues are part of each CDR3. D genes are given only for firm matches. Only some rows state a clone size, as once, few, many or a class for expanded clones.

d_gene,abundance,v_gene,j_gene,CDR3aa,CDR3nt
NA,NA,TRBV7-2,TRBJ1-6,CASSVQGLAGSPLHF,TGTGCCAGCAGCGTTCAGGGTCTCGCGGGATCACCCCTCCACTTT
NA,NA,TRBV7-9,TRBJ2-5,CASSLPTGKEQETQYF,TGTGCCAGCAGCTTACCGACGGGGAAGGAGCAAGAGACCCAGTACTTC
NA,NA,TRBV6-2/TRBV6-3,TRBJ1-5,CASSYGHSNQPQHF,TGTGCCAGCAGTTACGGCCATAGCAATCAGCCCCAGCATTTT
NA,few,TRBV7-3,TRBJ2-1,CASSLGGDKYMNEQFF,TGTGCCAGCAGCTTGGGAGGGGACAAGTACATGAATGAGCAGTTCTTC
NA,NA,TRBV5-1,TRBJ2-7,CASSLTSVGYEQYF,TGCGCCAGCAGCTTGACTAGTGTGGGGTACGAGCAGTACTTC
TRBD1,once,TRBV4-3,TRBJ2-7,CASSLHWGDRSYEQYF,TGCGCCAGCAGCCTTCACTGGGGGGACAGGTCCTACGAGCAGTACTTC
NA,NA,TRBV9,TRBJ2-4,CASSVGQGGAKNIQYF,TGTGCCAGCAGCGTCGGACAAGGTGGCGCCAAAAACATTCAGTACTTC
NA,NA,TRBV19,TRBJ1-5,CASSPVPRDTYNQPQHF,TGTGCCAGTAGTCCCGTCCCCCGGGACACCTACAATCAGCCCCAGCATTTT
NA,NA,TRBV3-1/TRBV3-2,TRBJ2-5,CASSQEGGIETQYF,TGTGCCAGCAGCCAAGAAGGAGGGATTGAGACCCAGTACTTC
NA,NA,TRBV11-2,TRBJ1-2,CASSGKRTDHGYTF,TGTGCCAGCAGCGGAAAAAGGACAGATCATGGCTACACCTTC
TRBD2,NA,TRBV11-3,TRBJ2-3,CASSSPGLAGGGVDTQYF,TGTGCCAGCAGTTCCCCGGGACTAGCGGGAGGCGGCGTCGATACGCAGTATTTT
TRBD1,NA,TRBV27,TRBJ2-4,CASSTFDRGDIQYF,TGTGCCAGCAGTACCTTCGACAGGGGAGACATTCAGTACTTC
TRBD2,NA,TRBV6-5,TRBJ2-7,CASSQRTSGEQYF,TGTGCCAGCAGTCAACGGACTAGCGGCGAGCAGTACTTC
TRBD2,NA,TRBV27,TRBJ2-1,CASSPWTSGRVNEQFF,TGTGCCAGCAGCCCCTGGACTAGCGGGAGGGTAAATGAGCAGTTCTTC
NA,NA,TRBV24-1,TRBJ2-3,CATSAQSTDTQYF,TGTGCCACCAGTGCGCAGAGCACAGATACGCAGTATTTT
TRBD1,NA,TRBV6-5,TRBJ2-5,CASRRTGLHKETQYF,TGTGCCAGCAGACGGACAGGGCTTCATAAAGAGACCCAGTACTTC
NA,NA,TRBV18,TRBJ1-5,CASSPTEHNQPQHF,TGTGCCAGCTCACCCACGGAGCACAATCAGCCCCAGCATTTT
TRBD2,NA,TRBV19,TRBJ2-1,CASRGRLAPPSSYNEQFF,TGTGCCAGTAGGGGGAGACTAGCCCCCCCGAGCTCCTACAATGAGCAGTTCTTC
NA,NA,TRBV28,TRBJ1-2,CASSRGDSGGYTF,TGTGCCAGCAGTCGAGGTGACAGTGGAGGCTACACCTTC
NA,few,TRBV11-1,TRBJ1-2,CASSLGAGYGYTF,TGTGCCAGCAGCTTAGGGGCAGGGTATGGCTACACCTTC
TRBD1,NA,TRBV28,TRBJ1-2,CASSLRRSGGGYGYTF,TGTGCCAGCAGTTTGCGGCGATCAGGGGGCGGGTATGGCTACACCTTC
TRBD2,NA,TRBV5-4,TRBJ2-6,CASSLRLAGSGANVLTF,TGTGCCAGCAGCTTAAGACTAGCGGGATCAGGGGCCAACGTCCTGACTTTC
TRBD2,once,TRBV4-1,TRBJ2-7,CASSQDTSSGSYEQYF,TGCGCCAGCAGCCAAGATACGTCTAGCGGGAGTTACGAGCAGTACTTC
NA,NA,TRBV7-6,TRBJ2-5,CASSQGPTRPGAQYF,TGTGCCAGCAGCCAGGGACCCACAAGGCCGGGGGCCCAGTACTTC
NA,NA,TRBV2,TRBJ2-1,CASSDGQPSYNEQFF,TGTGCCAGCAGTGATGGACAGCCCTCCTACAATGAGCAGTTCTTC
TRBD1,NA,TRBV28,TRBJ2-2,CASRGTGTGNTGELFF,TGTGCCAGCAGGGGAACCGGGACAGGGAACACCGGGGAGCTGTTTTTT
NA,once,TRBV7-2,TRBJ2-1,CASSLRHGSFLNEQFF,TGTGCCAGCAGCTTACGGCACGGGAGTTTTCTCAATGAGCAGTTCTTC
NA,NA,TRBV4-3,TRBJ2-2,CASSPGGYTGFITGELFF,TGCGCCAGCAGCCCCGGGGGGTATACAGGGTTTATCACCGGGGAGCTGTTTTTT
TRBD1,once,TRBV30,TRBJ2-5,CAWSPSLRQGSPRETQYF,TGTGCCTGGAGCCCCTCTCTCCGACAGGGGTCACCACGAGAGACCCAGTACTTC